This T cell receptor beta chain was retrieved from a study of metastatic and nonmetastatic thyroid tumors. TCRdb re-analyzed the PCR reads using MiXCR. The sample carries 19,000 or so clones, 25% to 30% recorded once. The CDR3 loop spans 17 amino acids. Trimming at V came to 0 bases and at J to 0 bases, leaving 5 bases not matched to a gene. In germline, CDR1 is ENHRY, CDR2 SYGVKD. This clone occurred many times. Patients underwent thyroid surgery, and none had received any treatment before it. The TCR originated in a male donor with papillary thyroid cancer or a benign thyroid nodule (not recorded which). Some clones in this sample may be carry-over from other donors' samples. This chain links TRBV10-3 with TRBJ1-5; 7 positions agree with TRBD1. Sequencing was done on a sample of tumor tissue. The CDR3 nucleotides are TGTGCCATCAGTGAGTCACCGACAGGGAATAGCAATCAGCCCCAGCATTTT. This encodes CAISESPTGNSNQPQHF.